Below, 21 T cell receptor beta chains from the same sample are listed, as sequenced in a study of T cell responses to AZD1222 COVID-19 vaccine. TCRdb keeps only in-frame clones here, not all; method: immunoSEQ multiplex PCR. The sample lists some 140,000 clones; 70% to 90% were seen once. The source material was peripheral blood, sampled on day 0 of MenACWY control vaccination. Receptors originate from an adult in good health.

J is TRBJ1-2 and V is TRBV28; D possibly corresponds to TRBD1 (6 bases). Trimming took 8 bases from V and 8 from J, leaving 24 bases between them. The CDR3 sequence is 15 residues long. Germline CDR1 reads MDHEN; CDR2 reads SYDVKM. The CDR3 coding sequence is TGTGCCAGCGTACGCCCGGGGGGGGCGGACGGGGGCTACACCTTC. Translating gives CASVRPGGADGGYTF.

The genes are TRBV2 and TRBJ2-3; a weak D match, TRBD1 (6 bases). The CDR3 length is 15 residues. Trimming removed 6 bases from V and 1 base from J, with 14 bases in between. Germline CDR1 reads SNHLY; CDR2 reads FYNNEI. This CDR3 reads CASSSPGQGTDTQYF. DNA for the CDR3: TGTGCCAGCAGCTCACCGGGACAAGGCACAGATACGCAGTATTTT.

The V gene is TRBV4-1, the J gene TRBJ2-7, with 7 bases fitting TRBD2. This CDR3 is built from 15 residues. V shed 4 bases and J 2 bases; nucleotides not matched to a gene: 8. CDR1 is MGHRA, CDR2 YSYEKL, per germline. CDR3 region: CASSLRGESTYEQYF. The CDR3 DNA reads as TGCGCCAGCAGCCTACGGGGGGAATCTACCTACGAGCAGTACTTC.

The J gene is TRBJ1-4, the V gene TRBV6-5, with 9 bases aligning to TRBD1. Per the germline V gene, CDR1 is MNHEY and CDR2 is SVGAGI. This CDR3 is 14 amino acids long. The ends lost 10 bases at V and 5 bases at J; junction bases unmatched: 8. Here the CDR3 DNA reads TGTGCCACCTGCTTGGACAGGGGCAATGAAAAACTGTTTTTT. This codes for CATCLDRGNEKLFF.

This clone was detected a few times. The genes are TRBV29-1 and TRBJ2-5, with D possibly matching TRBD2 (6 bases). Looked up from germline, CDR1 is SQVTM and CDR2 is ANQGSEA. Trimming left V 2 bases short and J 5 bases short, with 9 bases between. This CDR3 comprises 12 residues. The CDR3 protein is CSVERLAETQYF. CDR3 DNA: TGCAGCGTTGAACGGCTAGCGGAGACCCAGTACTTC.

J is TRBJ1-2 and V is TRBV19; D uncertain. The CDR3 contains 13 residues. Germline CDR1 reads LNHDA; CDR2 reads SQIVND (reference sequence). Trimming stripped 6 bases from V and 4 bases from J, with 12 bases between. In DNA, the CDR3 is TGTGCCAGTAGAAGAGAGACAATCTATGGCTACACCTTC. Protein sequence: CASRRETIYGYTF.

The V call is TRBV18, the J call TRBJ2-1; TRBD1 aligns across 8 bases. The J segment lost 7 bases and the V segment lost 6 bases, leaving 2 bases of the junction unmatched. Germline assignment: CDR1 KGHSH and CDR2 LQKENI. The CDR3 has 12 residues. In nucleotides, the CDR3 is TGTGCCAGCTCCCGGACAGGGAATGAGCAGTTCTTC. This codes for CASSRTGNEQFF.

This clone has more than one count but fewer than ten. The genes are TRBV5-1 and TRBJ2-5; 8 bases match TRBD2. V gave up 4 bases and J gave up 0 bases; unmatched junction bases: 11. This CDR3 region has 17 residues. Germline loops: CDR1 SGHRS, CDR2 YFSETQ. CDR3 in amino acids: CASSASLAAHYQETQYF. The CDR3 region has the DNA TGCGCCAGCAGCGCCTCACTAGCGGCCCATTACCAAGAGACCCAGTACTTC. Full variable domain (outside the CDR3, taken from reference TRBV5-1 and TRBJ2-5): KAGVTQTPRYLIKTRGQQVTLSCSPISGHRSVSWYQQTPGQGLQFLFEYFSETQRNKGNFPGRFSGRQFSNSRSEMNVSTLELGDSALYLCASSASLAAHYQETQYFGPGTRLLVL.

This sequence joins TRBV27 and TRBJ2-1; TRBD1 matches 11 bases. Germline V gene lookup returns CDR1 MNHEY and CDR2 SMNVEV (reference sequence). CDR3 length: 19 residues. After removal of 6 bases from V and 4 bases from J, the junction contained 17 bases not matched to a gene. Here the CDR3 reads CASRARTGGMVGGYNEQFF. Written as DNA, the CDR3 is TGTGCCAGCAGGGCCCGGACAGGGGGCATGGTGGGAGGATACAATGAGCAGTTCTTC.

The chain employs TRBV5-1 and TRBJ2-2; D gene uncertain. The CDR3 length is 14 residues. V was clipped by 0 bases and J by 1 base, with 4 bases between them. CDR1 and CDR2 (germline): SGHRS, YFSETQ. The CDR3 loop reads CASSLARNTGELFF. The CDR3 nucleotides read TGCGCCAGCAGCTTGGCACGGAACACCGGGGAGCTGTTTTTT. The complete variable domain, with remaining parts taken from reference TRBV5-1 and TRBJ2-2, reads KAGVTQTPRYLIKTRGQQVTLSCSPISGHRSVSWYQQTPGQGLQFLFEYFSETQRNKGNFPGRFSGRQFSNSRSEMNVSTLELGDSALYLCASSLARNTGELFFGEGSRLTVL.

The chain couples TRBV28 to TRBJ2-7; 7 positions agree with TRBD2. The CDR3 has 15 amino acids. Losses at the gene ends were 5 bases for V and 1 base for J; bases not matched to a gene: 8. Germline CDR1 reads MDHEN; CDR2 reads SYDVKM. The CDR3 loop is CASSPPGGQSYEQYV. The CDR3 region has the DNA TGTGCCAGCAGTCCCCCGGGAGGCCAGTCCTACGAGCAGTACGTC.

The chain has TRBV11-2 and TRBJ1-4; no firm D call. V lost 6 bases and J 5 bases, leaving 13 bases between the germline ends. The CDR3 has 14 residues. From germline, CDR1 is SGHAT and CDR2 FQNNGV. The CDR3 is CASRRAFLNEKLFF. The CDR3 DNA is TGTGCCAGCAGGCGGGCGTTCCTGAATGAAAAACTGTTTTTT.

Only one count was recorded for this clone. The chain couples TRBV20-1 to TRBJ1-1; D uncertain. Looked up from germline, CDR1 is DFQATT and CDR2 is SNEGSKA (reference sequence). V lost 3 bases, J lost 4 bases, and 9 bases lay in between. CDR3 length: 12 residues. The CDR3 here is CSASWTGTEAFF. Here the CDR3 DNA reads TGCAGTGCTAGTTGGACGGGCACTGAAGCTTTCTTT.

The chain links TRBV18 to TRBJ2-3; 7 nucleotides match TRBD1. The CDR3 is 13 amino acids. Trimming at V came to 8 bases and at J to 5 bases, leaving 7 bases not matched to a gene. Germline CDR1 KGHSH, CDR2 LQKENI. CDR3 in amino acids: CASQGEGVDTQYF. In DNA, the CDR3 is TGTGCCAGCCAGGGGGAAGGCGTAGATACGCAGTATTTT.

This clone was detected only a few times. CDR3 loop: CSARWGRGRETQYF. DNA for the CDR3: TGCAGCGCCCGGTGGGGAAGGGGGAGGGAGACCCAGTACTTC. The chain recombines TRBV29-1 with TRBJ2-5, with D possibly called TRBD1 or TRBD2 (6 bases each). The CDR3 consists of 14 residues. Trimming pared 7 bases from V and 5 bases from J, leaving 20 bases between. Germline V CDR1 and CDR2: SQVTM, ANQGSEA.

This chain uses TRBV28 with TRBJ1-3, with 9 nucleotides matching TRBD1. The CDR3 has 16 amino acids. V was pared by 6 bases and J by 2 bases, with 8 bases of the junction left unmatched. Looked up from germline, CDR1 is MDHEN and CDR2 is SYDVKM. The CDR3 region has the DNA TGTGCCAGCAGCCGCGGGACAGGGATGGCTGGAAACACCATATATTTT. Translated, it gives CASSRGTGMAGNTIYF.

The V gene is TRBV5-1, the J gene TRBJ2-2; 12 bases agree with TRBD1. V gave up 3 bases and J gave up 6 bases; unmatched junction bases: 3. This CDR3 comprises 15 residues. In germline, CDR1 is SGHRS, CDR2 YFSETQ. CDR3 sequence (DNA): TGCGCCAGCAGCTCCGGGACAGGGGGCCCCGGGGAGCTGTTTTTT. Protein: CASSSGTGGPGELFF.

The rearrangement links TRBV5-1 to TRBJ2-2; the D is unclear. The germline gives CDR1 SGHRS, CDR2 YFSETQ. The CDR3 extends over 16 amino acids. Trimming left V 4 bases short and J 0 bases short, with 13 bases between. In DNA, the CDR3 is TGCGCCAGCAGCCATTTTGAAGGACCGAACACCGGGGAGCTGTTTTTT. Translation gives CASSHFEGPNTGELFF.

The gene calls are TRBV6-5 and TRBJ1-6, with D uncertain. Trimming shortened V by 2 bases and J by 9 bases, and 11 bases separated the two germline ends. CDR1 and CDR2 from the germline V gene are MNHEY and SVGAGI. The CDR3 totals 14 residues. CDR3: CASSYVGRSSPLHF. The CDR3 DNA follows: TGTGCCAGCAGTTACGTCGGAAGGAGTTCACCCCTCCACTTT.

The rearrangement uses TRBV25-1 and TRBJ1-6; D is perhaps TRBD1 (6 bases). Trimming shortened V by 4 bases and J by 10 bases, and 14 bases separated the two germline ends. CDR3 length: 14 amino acids. In germline, CDR1 is MGHDK, CDR2 SYGVNS. This CDR3 is CASSVGQGSSPLHF. DNA of the CDR3: TGTGCCAGCAGTGTAGGTCAGGGGTCGTCACCCCTCCACTTT.

V and J are TRBV5-5 and TRBJ1-1, with D unresolved. V gave up 2 bases and J gave up 11 bases, with 22 bases separating them. This CDR3 has 15 residues. In germline, CDR1 is SGHKS, CDR2 YYEKEE (reference sequence). The CDR3 protein is CASSLDIRTPGGAFF. CDR3 DNA sequence: TGTGCCAGCAGCTTAGATATCCGGACCCCTGGTGGCGCTTTCTTT.